The clone carrying this TCR beta chain occurred many times. Its antigen is still unknown. The treatment was: PENTA 11 planned treatment interruption arm or continuous ART arm. Participants had taken at least three-drug ART for at least 24 weeks. Sorting from thawed PBMCs isolated naive CD4+ CD45RA+ CD45RO- T cells. V was cut by 8 bases and J by 4 bases, with 14 bases left in between. Germline V lookup: CDR1 SGHTA, CDR2 FQGNSA. The CDR3 is 13 amino acids. RNA-based 3' RACE libraries used unique molecular identifiers. TCRdb redid the calling of the 3' RACE reads with MiXCR, one entry per CDR3 protein. Counted here are over 35,000 distinct CDR3 sequences, less than 8.5% occurring once; the ten biggest clones make up approximately 1%. This sample is part of a study of HIV-infected children after antiretroviral therapy interruption. Study background: Continuous-treatment children had median age roughly 8 years, interruption roughly 9.5 years. General observations from the study: Some non-naive CD45RA+ T cells might be present among sorted naive cells.

The rearrangement uses TRBV7-2 and TRBJ1-2; a weak D match, TRBD1 (6 bases). The receptor was derived from a pool of human donors with HIV. The input for sequencing was CD45RA+ CD4+ T cells from PBMCs, pooled from several time points, taken from a donor given antiretroviral therapy, either interrupted or continuous. Stated subset: naive CD4+ CD45RA+ CD45RO- T cells. CDR3 bases: TGTGCCAGCCGCCAGGGGAATGGCTATGGCTACACCTTC. It yields the protein CASRQGNGYGYTF.